This TCR beta chain was obtained from a study of cytomegalovirus exposure and HLA in healthy donors. Findings and limits, study-wide: High specificity and sensitivity for cytomegalovirus status were reported for the classifier. Researchers reportedly found TCR beta sequences accurately predicted most subjects' HLA-A and HLA-B alleles. A later analysis linked a missense variant in DCLRE1C to the trimming of TCR beta V and J genes.

It was with 60 Vbeta and 13 Jbeta primers that the PCR ran. Sequencing used immunoSEQ multiplex PCR; TCRdb keeps in-frame clones, though not all of them. The sample shows 85,000 to 130,000 clones, 76% of them seen only once. Comments on this clone: Its antigen remains unidentified.

Trimming at V came to 4 bases and at J to 6 bases, leaving 6 bases not matched to a gene. The V gene's germline CDR1 is SGHTA and CDR2 FQGNSA. This CDR3 is built from 14 residues. This receptor was identified in a woman aged 45-59 years in good health and CMV-seropositive. The chain links TRBV7-2 to TRBJ1-5; 7 positions match TRBD1. Sequenced: PBMCs. In nucleotides, the CDR3 is TGTGCCAGCAGCTCGGGACAGACTCTTCAGCCCCAGCATTTT. It translates to CASSSGQTLQPQHF.